The 32 T cell receptor beta chains given below trace back to one sample, sequenced in a study of T cells in Graves' hyperthyroidism and ophthalmopathy. Amplified regions were TCR beta CDR3 sequences from RNA transcripts. When the TCR CDR3 underwent first-round RT-PCR, the HTBI primer set was used. TCRdb reanalysed the multiplex PCR reads using MiXCR and keeps one entry per CDR3 protein. The table includes more than 650,000 distinct CDR3 sequences, 13% to 15% detected once. The specimen was blood. The receptors originated from a woman younger than 30 with Graves' hyperthyroidism.

There are many counts of this clonotype. The chain uses TRBV28 and TRBJ2-5; weak D call: TRBD2 (6 bases). Germline V gives CDR1 MDHEN, CDR2 SYDVKM. The CDR3 runs 12 residues. The V and J ends lost 4 bases and 3 bases respectively, with 6 bases between them. The CDR3 protein is CASSSSEETQYF. For the CDR3, the DNA is TGTGCCAGCAGTTCTAGCGAAGAGACCCAGTACTTC.

This clonotype has ten or more counts. DNA for the CDR3: TGTGCCAGCAGCTTAGCGGGAGGGATCGATGAGCAGTTCTTC. The encoded protein is CASSLAGGIDEQFF. The chain recombines TRBV7-9 with TRBJ2-1, with 7 bases fitting TRBD2. There are 14 residues in the CDR3. V lost 0 bases, J lost 8 bases, and 4 bases stayed unmatched. From germline, CDR1 is SEHNR and CDR2 FQNEAQ (reference sequence).

Notes on this clonotype: A much larger clone sits a single nucleotide away, making a read error possible. The rearrangement links TRBV20-1 to TRBJ2-3, with 16 bases aligning to TRBD2. The V segment lost 6 bases and the J segment 5 bases; nucleotides outside the gene matches: 8. Germline CDR1 and CDR2: DFQATT and SNEGSKA (reference sequence). The CDR3 contains 16 residues. CDR3: CSAQGLAGGPGDTQYF. The DNA for the CDR3 is TGCAGTGCCCAGGGACTAGCGGGAGGGCCGGGAGATACGCAGTATTTT.

There are many counts of this clonotype. The V call is TRBV20-1, the J call TRBJ2-1; D may be TRBD1 or TRBD2 (5 bases each). The V gene lost 6 bases and the J gene lost 7 bases, with 25 bases spanning the gap. Per the germline V gene, CDR1 is DFQATT and CDR2 is SNEGSKA (reference sequence). The CDR3 is 16 residues long. CDR3 nucleotides: TGCAGTGCCCTACCGGAATCGGGGCTAGTAGAGAATGAGCAGTTCTTC. Its protein product is CSALPESGLVENEQFF.

This clonotype was recorded many times. The chain couples TRBV2 to TRBJ1-5; 7 bases are a match to TRBD1. V lost 3 bases to trimming and J lost 6 bases; unmatched junction nucleotides: 2. The CDR3 contains 13 residues. Looked up from germline, CDR1 is SNHLY and CDR2 is FYNNEI. In DNA form, the CDR3 reads TGTGCCAGCAGTGACTCAGGGGGTCAGCCCCAGCATTTT. It translates to CASSDSGGQPQHF. The complete variable domain, with remaining parts taken from reference TRBV2 and TRBJ1-5, reads EPEVTQTPSHQVTQMGQEVILRCVPISNHLYFYWYRQILGQKVEFLVSFYNNEISEKSEIFDDQFSVERPDGSNFTLKIRSTKLEDSAMYFCASSDSGGQPQHFGDGTRLSIL.

J is TRBJ1-3 and V is TRBV30; no clear D gene. Trimming took 3 bases from V and 6 from J, leaving 12 bases between them. The germline V gene encodes CDR1 GTSNPN and CDR2 SVGIG (reference sequence). CDR3 length: 13 residues. The CDR3: CAWRLNKLNTIYF. The CDR3 coding sequence is TGTGCCTGGAGGCTTAACAAACTAAACACCATATATTTT.

This clonotype was counted only a few times. This chain uses TRBV20-1 with TRBJ2-7, with D hard to call. The V gene lost 5 bases and the J gene lost 6 bases, with 14 bases spanning the gap. The germline CDR1 and CDR2 sequences are DFQATT and SNEGSKA (reference sequence). The CDR3 totals 12 residues. The CDR3 nucleotides are TGCAGTGCTCCACCTCTAGAATCCGAGCAGTACTTC. It codes for CSAPPLESEQYF.

The chain links TRBV30 to TRBJ1-5, with no clear D. This CDR3 spans 13 amino acids. Deletions cut 2 bases from V and 7 bases from J, with 12 bases between. The V gene's germline CDR1 is GTSNPN and CDR2 SVGIG (reference sequence). In nucleotides, the CDR3 is TGTGCCTGGAGTACGTGGCTGAGGCAGCCCCAGCATTTT. Translated, it gives CAWSTWLRQPQHF.

The sample holds many counts of this clonotype. The rearrangement uses TRBV30 and TRBJ2-2; D gene uncertain. Germline V CDR1 and CDR2: GTSNPN, SVGIG (reference sequence). There are 13 residues in the CDR3. The V gene lost 3 bases and the J gene lost 4 bases, with 9 bases spanning the gap. CDR3 sequence reads: CAWSSAATGELFF. CDR3 bases: TGTGCCTGGAGCTCGGCAGCCACCGGGGAGCTGTTTTTT.

The sample holds many counts of this clonotype. V and J are TRBV24-1 and TRBJ2-2, with D possibly being TRBD2 (6 bases). Trimming stripped 7 bases from V and 1 base from J, with 9 bases between. CDR3 length: 14 residues. Germline V gene data show CDR1 as KGHDR and CDR2 as SFDVKD. The CDR3 bases are TGTGCCACCAGCTGGCGGGGGAACACCGGGGAGCTGTTTTTT. Its protein is CATSWRGNTGELFF.

The chain has TRBV5-6 and TRBJ1-6; a weak D match, TRBD1 (5 bases). CDR3 size: 16 residues. Germline assignment: CDR1 SGHDT and CDR2 YYEEEE. The ends were cut back, 0 bases at V and 10 bases at J, with 17 bases in the middle. The CDR3 sequence: CASSLVNLQGRSPLHF. The CDR3 DNA reads as TGTGCCAGCAGCTTGGTTAATTTGCAGGGACGATCACCCCTCCACTTT.

This clonotype was detected a few times. CDR3 sequence (DNA): TGTGCCATGGACAGGGGTGCCTATGGCTACACCTTC. It codes for CAMDRGAYGYTF. The V call is TRBV7-9, the J call TRBJ1-2; TRBD1 matches at 9 bases. The CDR3 covers 12 residues. Germline V lookup: CDR1 SEHNR, CDR2 FQNEAQ (reference sequence). V shed 10 bases, J shed 4 bases, and the junction held 4 bases outside the gene matches.

This clonotype showed up many times. The CDR3 loop is CASSYSVQGTKTQYF. DNA for the CDR3: TGTGCCAGCAGTTACTCAGTTCAGGGTACGAAGACCCAGTACTTC. V and J are TRBV6-2 or TRBV6-3 and TRBJ2-5, with D perhaps matching TRBD1 (5 bases). Trimming pared 0 bases from V and 6 bases from J, leaving 14 bases between. The CDR3 loop spans 15 amino acids. Looked up from germline, CDR1 is MNHEY and CDR2 is SVGEGT.

This chain joins TRBV30 and TRBJ2-7, with TRBD2 identical over 8 bases. J was trimmed by 6 bases and V by 3 bases; bases with no gene match: 16. Germline values: CDR1 GTSNPN, CDR2 SVGIG (reference sequence). There are 16 residues in the CDR3. CDR3 protein: CAWSGGVAWAPSEQYF. The DNA for the CDR3 is TGTGCCTGGAGCGGGGGGGTAGCGTGGGCTCCGAGCGAGCAGTACTTC.

This clonotype came up a few times. This rearrangement joins TRBV29-1 to TRBJ1-3, with D uncertain. The CDR3 is 14 residues long. Germline V gene sequence: CDR1 SQVTM, CDR2 ANQGSEA. V was shortened by 6 bases and J by 2 bases, with 14 bases between the two germline ends. This CDR3 reads CSVSEDTPGNTIYF. CDR3 nucleotides: TGCAGCGTGAGCGAAGATACCCCTGGAAACACCATATATTTT.

This clonotype has a handful of counts. The gene calls are TRBV4-2 and TRBJ2-4; tentative D call: TRBD2 (6 bases). Germline lookup yields CDR1 LGHNA and CDR2 YNFKEQ. Between the trimmed V and J ends, which lost 0 bases and 0 bases, there was a span of 9 bases. The CDR3 runs to 16 residues. CDR3 region: CASSQESGPAKNIQYF. The DNA for the CDR3 is TGTGCCAGCAGCCAAGAGAGCGGGCCAGCCAAAAACATTCAGTACTTC.

V and J are TRBV12-5 and TRBJ2-7; 10 bases map to TRBD2. Germline CDR1 and CDR2: LGHNT and FRNRAP. Trimming at V came to 6 bases and at J to 6 bases, leaving 8 bases not matched to a gene. This CDR3 contains 14 residues. The DNA for the CDR3 is TGTGCTAGTGGAATCTTAGCGGGAGGTTGCGAGCAGTACTTC. Translating gives CASGILAGGCEQYF.

V and J are TRBV4-2 and TRBJ2-7; D is perhaps TRBD1 or TRBD2 (5 bases each). The better agreement between TRBJ2-1 and the DNA end casts doubt on the J call. Germline values: CDR1 LGHNA, CDR2 YNFKEQ. The CDR3 totals 13 residues. The CDR3 bases are TGTGCCAGCAGCTTTTCGGGGCCCTACGAGCAGTTCTTC. Amino acid sequence: CASSFSGPYEQFF.

In this sample, this clonotype turned up many times. The J gene is TRBJ2-7, the V gene TRBV2, with D perhaps matching TRBD2 (6 bases). The CDR3 runs 13 residues. Trimming left V 4 bases short and J 7 bases short, with 14 bases between. The V gene's germline CDR1 is SNHLY and CDR2 FYNNEI. CDR3 nucleotide sequence: TGTGCCAGCAGTGCGGGGGTCCCTTGGGAGCAGTACTTC. It codes for CASSAGVPWEQYF.

This clonotype was seen ten or more times. The V call is TRBV27, the J call TRBJ2-5; 12 nucleotides align to TRBD2. J was trimmed by 4 bases and V by 8 bases; bases with no gene match: 5. The CDR3 loop spans 14 amino acids. Germline V gene sequence: CDR1 MNHEY, CDR2 SMNVEV (reference sequence). CDR3 residues: CASGPSGRVETQYF. DNA for the CDR3: TGTGCCAGCGGGCCTAGCGGGAGGGTAGAGACCCAGTACTTC.

The J gene is TRBJ1-5, the V gene TRBV2; TRBD1 aligns across 7 bases. Germline CDR1 reads SNHLY; CDR2 reads FYNNEI. After removal of 6 bases from V and 5 bases from J, the junction contained 10 bases not matched to a gene. The CDR3 sequence is 15 residues long. The CDR3 DNA sequence: TGTGCCAGCAGAACTACAGGGGAATACTATCAGCCCCAGCATTTT. Its translation: CASRTTGEYYQPQHF.

This clonotype was found many times. The chain has TRBV11-3 and TRBJ2-1; 9 nucleotides match TRBD2. CDR1 and CDR2 from the germline V gene are SGHNT and YENEEA. J lost 7 bases, V lost 5 bases, and 12 bases had no gene match. This CDR3 has 16 residues. The CDR3, as DNA: TGTGCCAGCAGCCGACGTAGCGGGAGTCCTTCGAATGAGCAGTTCTTC. Protein sequence: CASSRRSGSPSNEQFF.

The chain carries TRBV12-3 or TRBV12-4 and TRBJ2-2; TRBD2 aligns across 12 bases. The V segment lost 7 bases and the J segment 4 bases; nucleotides outside the gene matches: 10. The CDR3 length is 17 residues. The CDR3 loop is CASTPRGLAGLTGELFF. The CDR3 nucleotides are TGTGCCAGCACCCCAAGGGGACTAGCGGGCCTCACCGGGGAGCTGTTTTTT.

This clonotype appeared a few times. This CDR3 fails to terminate in the conserved phenylalanine or tryptophan, so it likely reflects a read error. V is TRBV19 and J is TRBJ1-5; D is uncertain. Germline CDR1 LNHDA, CDR2 SQIVND (reference sequence). V was pared by 5 bases and J by 11 bases, with 16 bases between. This CDR3 is built from 13 residues. Here the CDR3 DNA reads TGTGCCAGTAGTCGGTCGGGCAGTCAAGCCCAGCATGTT. It specifies CASSRSGSQAQHV.

This clonotype was seen a few times. Sequence at one end of the junction differs from germline and may be a read error. V gene TRBV28 combines with J gene TRBJ2-7, with 8 bases aligning to TRBD1. Germline V gives CDR1 MDHEN, CDR2 SYDVKM. The CDR3 has 15 residues. The CDR3 DNA follows: TGTGCCAGCGGCTATCAGGGACAGGTCTCCCACGAGCAGTACTTC. It codes for CASGYQGQVSHEQYF. The full variable domain, completed using reference TRBV28 and TRBJ2-7, is DVKVTQSSRYLVKRTGEKVFLECVQDMDHENMFWYRQDPGLGLRLIYFSYDVKMKEKGDIPEGYSVSREKKERFSLILESASTNQTSMYLCASGYQGQVSHEQYFGPGTRLTVT.

The V gene is TRBV19, the J gene TRBJ1-5, with a tentative D call TRBD1 (5 bases). This CDR3 is built from 12 residues. Germline CDR1 LNHDA, CDR2 SQIVND (reference sequence). The V end was cut by 7 bases, the J end by 10 bases, with 14 bases between. CDR3 sequence: CASTEWGGPQHF. CDR3 nucleotides: TGTGCCAGTACTGAGTGGGGGGGACCCCAGCATTTT. Full variable domain (outside the CDR3, taken from reference TRBV19 and TRBJ1-5): DGGITQSPKYLFRKEGQNVTLSCEQNLNHDAMYWYRQDPGQGLRLIYYSQIVNDFQKGDIAEGYSVSREKKESFPLTVTSAQKNPTAFYLCASTEWGGPQHFGDGTRLSIL.

The V and J genes are TRBV6-2 or TRBV6-3 and TRBJ2-3, with no clear D. Between the trimmed V and J ends, which lost 2 bases and 2 bases, there was a span of 11 bases. Germline V gives CDR1 MNHEY, CDR2 SVGEGT. The CDR3 is 15 residues long. CDR3 bases: TGTGCCAGCAGTTACGGGCGGAAAAACACAGATACGCAGTATTTT. It translates to CASSYGRKNTDTQYF.

This clonotype turned up a few times. This chain links TRBV6-5 with TRBJ2-1; D not certain. The germline V gene encodes CDR1 MNHEY and CDR2 SVGAGI. The CDR3 is 12 residues long. The germline V and J ends were trimmed by 2 bases and 7 bases, with 6 bases remaining between them. The CDR3, as DNA: TGTGCCAGCAGTTACAATACAAATGAGCAGTTCTTC. Amino acid sequence: CASSYNTNEQFF.

This clonotype was counted ten times or more. The chain uses TRBV10-3 and TRBJ2-1; tentatively, D is TRBD1 (7 bases). V lost 3 bases and J 4 bases, leaving 37 bases between the germline ends. Germline CDR1 ENHRY, CDR2 SYGVKD. The CDR3 covers 23 residues. The CDR3 region is CAISETKGGEDSGWESMYNEQFF. Written as DNA, the CDR3 is TGTGCCATCAGTGAAACGAAAGGGGGCGAGGATAGCGGATGGGAGAGTATGTACAATGAGCAGTTCTTC.

The chain employs TRBV7-3 and TRBJ2-2; 10 bases align to TRBD2. V lost 5 bases to trimming and J lost 2 bases; unmatched junction nucleotides: 5. The V gene's germline CDR1 is SGHTA and CDR2 FQGTGA. The CDR3 has 16 amino acids. CDR3 DNA: TGTGCCAGCAGCAGTACTAGCGGGATTAACACCGGGGAGCTGTTTTTT. Translated: CASSSTSGINTGELFF.

This chain connects TRBV28 to TRBJ2-7; TRBD2 aligns across 11 bases. Germline CDR1 is MDHEN and CDR2 is SYDVKM. CDR3 length: 14 amino acids. The trim removed 7 bases at V and 3 bases at J, leaving 5 bases unmatched. CDR3 coding DNA: TGTGCCAGCAAACTAGCGGGAGTCAGCTACGAGCAGTACTTC. Protein: CASKLAGVSYEQYF.

The V and J genes are TRBV24-1 and TRBJ2-1; possible D gene TRBD1, 6 bases. The CDR3 covers 12 residues. V was cut by 5 bases and J by 8 bases, with 9 bases left in between. Germline V gene lookup returns CDR1 KGHDR and CDR2 SFDVKD. DNA for the CDR3: TGTGCCACCAGTGGCCCAGGGGATGAGCAGTTCTTC. Its protein product is CATSGPGDEQFF.